What follows are 23 T cell receptor beta chains derived from one specimen sequenced in a study of shared clonotypes between healthy human individuals. The table came from immunoSEQ multiplex PCR; TCRdb's copy has only in-frame clones and leaves some out. The sample gives around 2.1 million clones, 90% to 97% of which show up once; roughly 0.13% is in the top ten. What was sequenced was naive CD4+ T cells sorted from blood. Subset indicated: CD45RA+ positively selected. These receptors all stem from a young man in good health.

The CDR3 spells CASIVSQVGTNEQYF. The CDR3 nucleotides read TGTGCCAGCATCGTCTCTCAGGTCGGAACAAACGAGCAGTACTTC. The chain links TRBV6-1 to TRBJ2-7; D unresolved. The CDR3 has 15 residues. CDR1 MNHNS and CDR2 SASEGT come from the germline V gene. Trimming removed 7 bases at V and 5 bases at J, with 21 bases between.

The V call is TRBV27, the J call TRBJ2-7; D uncertain. V gave up 8 bases and J gave up 0 bases, with 11 bases separating them. Per germline, CDR1 MNHEY and CDR2 SMNVEV (reference sequence). The length of the CDR3 is 13 residues. The DNA of the CDR3 is TGTGCCAGCCACCTAAATTACTCCTACGAGCAGTACTTC. It is translated as CASHLNYSYEQYF.

The CDR3 protein is CASSIGRYQLFF. The DNA for the CDR3 is TGTGCCAGTAGTATAGGACGCTATCAACTGTTTTTT. The chain combines TRBV19 with TRBJ1-4; unclear D gene. Trimming left V 1 base short and J 12 bases short, with 9 bases between. Germline V gives CDR1 LNHDA, CDR2 SQIVND (reference sequence). The CDR3 is 12 residues long.

The chain couples TRBV7-2 to TRBJ2-1; 7 bases align to TRBD2. CDR1 is SGHTA and CDR2 is FQGNSA in the germline V gene. CDR3 size: 14 residues. With V trimmed by 5 bases and J by 7 bases, 8 bases remained unmatched. CDR3 protein: CASSAPTSVNEQFF. CDR3 sequence (DNA): TGTGCCAGCAGCGCCCCCACTAGCGTTAATGAGCAGTTCTTC.

Notes on this clone: The missing conserved phenylalanine or tryptophan at the end of this CDR3 makes a read error likely. The chain links TRBV11-2 to TRBJ1-2; 9 bases align to TRBD1. This CDR3 region has 15 residues. Looked up from germline, CDR1 is SGHAT and CDR2 is FQNNGV. The ends lost 1 base at V and 2 bases at J; junction bases unmatched: 2. This CDR3 is CASSLVGTGNYGYTS. DNA for the CDR3: TGTGCCAGCAGCTTAGTGGGGACAGGGAACTATGGCTACACCTCC.

The gene calls are TRBV30 and TRBJ1-1; D is perhaps TRBD1 (6 bases). Germline V gene data show CDR1 as GTSNPN and CDR2 as SVGIG (reference sequence). Trimming cost V 3 bases and J 4 bases, with 18 bases left between them. The CDR3 runs to 15 residues. The CDR3 DNA reads as TGTGCCTGGAGGCTCGACTTAGGGGGGGGCACTGAAGCTTTCTTT. Its protein is CAWRLDLGGGTEAFF.

The chain couples TRBV30 to TRBJ2-1; a weak D match, TRBD1 (6 bases). CDR3 length: 18 amino acids. Per the germline V gene, CDR1 is GTSNPN and CDR2 is SVGIG (reference sequence). Trimming shortened V by 0 bases and J by 0 bases, and 18 bases separated the two germline ends. CDR3 region: CAWSVLPQTGSSYNEQFF. The CDR3 bases are TGTGCCTGGAGTGTATTACCCCAAACAGGGAGCTCCTACAATGAGCAGTTCTTC.

The sample holds one count of this clone. J is TRBJ1-3 and V is TRBV5-1; TRBD1 matches 10 bases. The V gene's germline CDR1 is SGHRS and CDR2 YFSETQ. Trimming cost V 4 bases and J 4 bases; bases outside gene matches: 5. CDR3 size: 15 residues. The CDR3 sequence: CASSPGTGVGNTIYF. The CDR3 nucleotides are TGCGCCAGCAGCCCAGGGACAGGGGTAGGAAACACCATATATTTT.

The V gene is TRBV7-9, the J gene TRBJ2-1, with 9 positions matching TRBD2. The germline V gene has CDR1 SEHNR and CDR2 FQNEAQ (reference sequence). The CDR3 loop spans 16 amino acids. The V and J ends lost 5 bases and 8 bases, in that order; junction bases with no gene match: 13. The CDR3 DNA follows: TGTGCCAGCAGCGTTAGCGGGAGTGGGGATATGGATGAGCAGTTCTTC. Residues: CASSVSGSGDMDEQFF.

The chain is built from TRBV4-3 and TRBJ2-7; TRBD2 matches 9 bases. Germline V gene data show CDR1 as LGHNA and CDR2 as YSLEER. The CDR3 totals 19 residues. The J segment lost 1 base and the V segment lost 0 bases, leaving 13 bases of the junction unmatched. In DNA, the CDR3 is TGCGCCAGCAGCCAAGATTGGGGGCTAGCGGGAATGGTGTCCTACGAGCAGTACTTC. Its translation: CASSQDWGLAGMVSYEQYF.

This clone has a handful of counts. The J gene is TRBJ1-6, the V gene TRBV5-1; unclear D gene. The germline CDR1 and CDR2 sequences are SGHRS and YFSETQ. This CDR3 has 14 residues. Trimming removed 2 bases at V and 8 bases at J, with 11 bases between. The CDR3 nucleotides are TGCGCCAGCAGCTTTCCGACAAAAGATTCACCCCTCCACTTT. As protein: CASSFPTKDSPLHF.

The chain is built from TRBV11-2 and TRBJ1-6; D gene uncertain. CDR1 is SGHAT and CDR2 is FQNNGV in the germline V gene. The germline V and J ends were trimmed by 2 bases and 6 bases, with 11 bases remaining between them. This CDR3 is 15 amino acids long. The CDR3 DNA reads as TGTGCCAGCAGCTTAAGCCTCCACCCTAATTCACCCCTCCACTTT. Translating gives CASSLSLHPNSPLHF.

The J gene is TRBJ2-1, the V gene TRBV30; no clear D. The CDR3 has 13 residues. Germline V CDR1 and CDR2: GTSNPN, SVGIG (reference sequence). V lost 5 bases, J lost 3 bases, and 11 bases lay in between. The CDR3 loop is CAWSSSGYNEQFF. The CDR3 DNA reads as TGTGCCTGGTCCTCCTCGGGCTACAATGAGCAGTTCTTC.

V is TRBV2 and J is TRBJ1-2; D unclear. Germline V gene sequence: CDR1 SNHLY, CDR2 FYNNEI. The CDR3 loop spans 13 amino acids. Trimming left V 2 bases short and J 8 bases short, with 12 bases between. CDR3 in DNA: TGTGCCAGCAGTGAAAATAATTCGGCGGGCTACACCTTC. Translation gives CASSENNSAGYTF.

Points on this clone: Other DNA sequences within the sample encode an identical CDR3. This chain links TRBV5-1 with TRBJ2-3, with D uncertain. The germline V gene has CDR1 SGHRS and CDR2 YFSETQ. V lost 4 bases, J lost 0 bases, and 6 bases lay in between. CDR3 length: 13 residues. The CDR3 here is CASSRSSTDTQYF. DNA of the CDR3: TGCGCCAGCAGCCGATCTAGCACAGATACGCAGTATTTT.

This chain uses TRBV29-1 with TRBJ2-1; TRBD2 matches at 9 bases. Trimming removed 6 bases from V and 6 bases from J; junction bases left unmatched: 6. The germline V gene has CDR1 SQVTM and CDR2 ANQGSEA. This CDR3 is built from 13 residues. CDR3: CSVSGTSSNEQFF. The DNA of the CDR3 is TGCAGCGTCTCCGGGACTAGCAGCAATGAGCAGTTCTTC.

V usage is TRBV10-1 and J usage is TRBJ1-2; D is unclear. Trimming stripped 6 bases from V and 0 bases from J, with 23 bases between. CDR1 and CDR2 from the germline V gene are WNHNN and SYGVQD (reference sequence). The CDR3 extends over 18 amino acids. The CDR3 here is CASSHGSRPHVANYGYTF. The CDR3 DNA is TGCGCCAGCAGCCATGGTTCCAGACCCCACGTTGCTAACTATGGCTACACCTTC.

The V call is TRBV28, the J call TRBJ1-2; the D gene is possibly TRBD1 (5 bases). Between the trimmed V and J ends, which lost 6 bases and 8 bases, there was a span of 16 bases. Looked up from germline, CDR1 is MDHEN and CDR2 is SYDVKM. This CDR3 region has 13 residues. The CDR3 coding sequence is TGTGCCAGCAGAATATCAGGGTTGTGGGGCTACACCTTC. Translated: CASRISGLWGYTF.

Worth noting for this clone: Different DNA sequences within this sample yield the same CDR3. This rearrangement joins TRBV18 to TRBJ1-2, with D possibly being TRBD1 (6 bases). Germline V gene data show CDR1 as KGHSH and CDR2 as LQKENI. This CDR3 region has 14 residues. V was pared by 3 bases and J by 1 base, with 9 bases between. Here the CDR3 reads CASSPMDSNYGYTF. The CDR3 DNA reads as TGTGCCAGCTCACCTATGGACAGTAACTATGGCTACACCTTC. The variable domain in full, completed from reference TRBV18 and TRBJ1-2, reads NAGVMQNPRHLVRRRGQEARLRCSPMKGHSHVYWYRQLPEEGLKFMVYLQKENIIDESGMPKERFSAEFPKEGPSILRIQQVVRGDSAAYFCASSPMDSNYGYTFGSGTRLTVV.

The chain joins TRBV5-1 to TRBJ2-5; 12 bases align to TRBD2. Unmatched junction bases numbered 10, after V lost 2 bases and J lost 5 bases. The CDR3 sequence is 17 residues long. CDR1 SGHRS and CDR2 YFSETQ come from the germline V gene. The CDR3 nucleotides are TGCGCCAGCAGCTTAGCCTCTAGCGGGAGGGCCAGGGAGACCCAGTACTTC. Translation gives CASSLASSGRARETQYF.

The V call is TRBV7-2, the J call TRBJ2-7; the D is unclear. Trimming stripped 1 base from V and 2 bases from J, with 9 bases between. Germline V CDR1 and CDR2: SGHTA, FQGNSA. The CDR3 sequence is 14 residues long. DNA for the CDR3: TGTGCCAGCAGCTTAGATCCTGGGACCTACGAGCAGTACTTC. Translated, it gives CASSLDPGTYEQYF.

The chain combines TRBV2 with TRBJ2-3; the match to TRBD2 covers 7 bases. Germline assignment: CDR1 SNHLY and CDR2 FYNNEI. J was trimmed by 2 bases and V by 3 bases; bases with no gene match: 5. The CDR3 extends over 15 amino acids. CDR3 residues: CASSESGALTDTQYF. The DNA of the CDR3 is TGTGCCAGCAGTGAGAGCGGGGCTCTCACAGATACGCAGTATTTT.

This chain connects TRBV19 to TRBJ1-4; D is undetermined. Trimming shortened V by 5 bases and J by 0 bases, and 4 bases separated the two germline ends. Germline V gene sequence: CDR1 LNHDA, CDR2 SQIVND (reference sequence). CDR3 length equals 13 residues. CDR3 DNA sequence: TGTGCCAGTAGTGAGGCAACTAATGAAAAACTGTTTTTT. Translation gives CASSEATNEKLFF.